Following are 8 T cell receptor beta chains from one sample sequenced in a study of vaccination and CD4 T cells after COVID-19 (dated by TCRdb to the early 2020s). The sample's treatment or condition label, in plain terms: roughly nine-day PBMC culture with coronavirus spike peptide pools or control peptides (ViraFEST assay). No antigen has been identified for these receptors. The method was PCR. Sequencing was performed on an Illumina iSeq 100. DNA from cultured CD4+ T cells underwent TCR sequencing with the Oncomine TCR Beta short-read assay at the Johns Hopkins FTIC core. The public reads were reanalyzed by TCRdb: fastp trimming at Q25, MiXCR alignment, in-frame beta chains only. Every CDR3 protein is listed once, alongside the most common genes and DNA of its rows. The sample records 12,000 or so distinct CDR3 sequences, roughly 62% of which are singletons. In total, the top ten clones hold roughly 14% of the sample.

The sequenced sample consisted of CD4+ T cells from blood, cultured in vitro. These receptors were obtained from a human donor who had recovered from COVID-19.

The chain joins TRBV20-1 to TRBJ1-1; D is ambiguous. The CDR3 sequence is 11 residues long. Germline values: CDR1 DFQATT, CDR2 SNEGSKA (reference sequence). The ends were cut back, 4 bases at V and 3 bases at J, with 6 bases in the middle. This CDR3 is CSAIRDTEAFF. The DNA for the CDR3 is TGCAGTGCTATCCGAGACACTGAAGCTTTCTTT.

This clonotype was seen only a few times. The gene calls are TRBV15 and TRBJ1-2; a weak D match, TRBD1 (5 bases). CDR1 LNHNV and CDR2 YYDKDF come from the germline V gene (reference sequence). The CDR3 loop spans 14 amino acids. Trimming removed 0 bases at V and 6 bases at J, with 11 bases between. The chain's CDR3 is CATSRDLGGDGYTF. CDR3 coding DNA: TGTGCCACCAGCAGAGATTTAGGAGGGGATGGCTACACCTTC.

The CDR3 sequence is CATSRGQSVYTGELFF. The CDR3 region has the DNA TGTGCCACCAGCCGCGGCCAGTCTGTGTACACCGGGGAGCTGTTTTTT. The genes are TRBV15 and TRBJ2-2; D unclear. Germline V gene data show CDR1 as LNHNV and CDR2 as YYDKDF (reference sequence). The CDR3 has 16 amino acids. Trimming left V 5 bases short and J 3 bases short, with 16 bases between. Complete variable domain (other parts from reference TRBV15 and TRBJ2-2): DAMVIQNPRYQVTQFGKPVTLSCSQTLNHNVMYWYQQKSSQAPKLLFHYYDKDFNNEADTPDNFQSRRPNTSFCFLDIRSPGLGDTAMYLCATSRGQSVYTGELFFGEGSRLTVL.

This chain uses TRBV6-1 with TRBJ1-1, with a weak D call TRBD1 (6 bases). Trimming left V 5 bases short and J 5 bases short, with 21 bases between. Germline V lookup: CDR1 MNHNS, CDR2 SASEGT. The CDR3 runs 16 residues. Here the CDR3 reads CASSSAAGAGGTEAFF. The CDR3 nucleotides read TGTGCCAGCAGTAGTGCAGCGGGGGCGGGAGGGACTGAAGCTTTCTTT.

Written as DNA, the CDR3 is TGTGCCAGCAGTCATGGGACTAGGTCTCTCAATGAGCAGTTCTTC. It encodes CASSHGTRSLNEQFF. The gene calls are TRBV2 and TRBJ2-1; TRBD2 matches 8 bases. The junction had 9 bases not matched to a gene; V was cut back by 5 bases and J by 6 bases. Germline V CDR1 and CDR2: SNHLY, FYNNEI. The CDR3 runs to 15 residues.

A few counts support this clonotype. This chain uses TRBV24-1 with TRBJ2-2; D possibly matches TRBD1 or TRBD2 (5 bases each). The CDR3 has 13 amino acids. V gave up 9 bases and J gave up 0 bases, with 7 bases separating them. Germline-derived CDR1 and CDR2 are KGHDR and SFDVKD. Written as DNA, the CDR3 is TGTGCCACCCGGGACCCGAACACCGGGGAGCTGTTTTTT. Encoded protein: CATRDPNTGELFF.

This clonotype was counted between two and nine times. J is TRBJ2-5 and V is TRBV28; a weak D match, TRBD2 (5 bases). Deletions cut 7 bases from V and 5 bases from J, with 17 bases between. CDR1 and CDR2 from the germline V gene are MDHEN and SYDVKM. This CDR3 has 14 residues. The CDR3 DNA follows: TGTGCCAGCACAGGTAGTTGGGAGATGGAGACCCAGTACTTC. Translated, it gives CASTGSWEMETQYF. Full variable domain (outside the CDR3, taken from reference TRBV28 and TRBJ2-5): DVKVTQSSRYLVKRTGEKVFLECVQDMDHENMFWYRQDPGLGLRLIYFSYDVKMKEKGDIPEGYSVSREKKERFSLILESASTNQTSMYLCASTGSWEMETQYFGPGTRLLVL.

V is TRBV6-1 and J is TRBJ2-1; TRBD1 matches 9 bases. V trimming: 10 bases; J trimming: 6 bases; junction bases outside the gene matches: 10. Germline loops: CDR1 MNHNS, CDR2 SASEGT. The CDR3 runs 14 residues. The CDR3 DNA reads as TGTGCCATATCCCCGGGACAGGGCCGCAATGAGCAGTTCTTC. Amino acids: CAISPGQGRNEQFF.